The 13 T cell receptor beta chains below come from one sample, sequenced in a study of CD8+CD57+ T cells in acquired aplastic anemia. Template material for TCR beta VDJ and CDR3 profiling consisted of genomic DNA. MiXCR, applied by TCRdb to the reads, yields one record per CDR3 protein. Found here are 150,000 to 200,000 distinct CDR3 sequences, more than 45% of them singletons; the top ten hold 2.5% to 3.5%. It was patients with CD8+CD57+ cell expansion by flow cytometry who were chosen for sequencing. Sequenced input: sorted CD4+, CD8+, or CD8+CD57+ T cells (not recorded which) from PBMCs. Source of these receptors: a human donor with aplastic anemia.

This clonotype has ten or more counts. The chain joins TRBV6-1 to TRBJ1-2, with TRBD1 as a possible D gene (5 bases). The CDR3 sequence is 13 residues long. Trimming took 6 bases from V and 8 from J, leaving 16 bases between them. Germline V gene data show CDR1 as MNHNS and CDR2 as SASEGT. CDR3 loop: CASSIEQAGGYTF. CDR3 nucleotides: TGTGCCAGCAGCATAGAACAGGCTGGGGGCTACACCTTC.

This clonotype was counted many times. The V call is TRBV24-1, the J call TRBJ2-3, with D unclear. Trimming stripped 1 base from V and 2 bases from J, with 0 bases between. Germline CDR1 reads KGHDR; CDR2 reads SFDVKD. This CDR3 is 12 amino acids long. CDR3 residues: CATSDFTDTQYF. The CDR3 DNA is TGTGCCACCAGTGATTTCACAGATACGCAGTATTTT.

V and J are TRBV29-1 and TRBJ2-3, with 8 bases aligning to TRBD1. Per the germline V gene, CDR1 is SQVTM and CDR2 is ANQGSEA. After removal of 7 bases from V and 1 base from J, the junction contained 4 bases not matched to a gene. The CDR3 has 13 residues. CDR3 region: CSAATGGTDTQYF. CDR3 coding DNA: TGCAGCGCCGCGACAGGGGGCACAGATACGCAGTATTTT.

V usage is TRBV15 and J usage is TRBJ1-5; D remains unclear. Per the germline V gene, CDR1 is LNHNV and CDR2 is YYDKDF (reference sequence). V was clipped by 5 bases and J by 7 bases, with 18 bases between them. This CDR3 is 15 amino acids long. Here the CDR3 reads CATSLDPPHRQPQHF. Written as DNA, the CDR3 is TGTGCCACCAGCTTGGATCCACCCCACCGCCAGCCCCAGCATTTT. Full variable domain (remainder filled in from reference TRBV15 and TRBJ1-5): DAMVIQNPRYQVTQFGKPVTLSCSQTLNHNVMYWYQQKSSQAPKLLFHYYDKDFNNEADTPDNFQSRRPNTSFCFLDIRSPGLGDTAMYLCATSLDPPHRQPQHFGDGTRLSIL.

As regards this clonotype: A junction boundary mismatches the germline segment, possibly from a read error. CDR3 region: CASSGGQSSYEQYF. The CDR3 nucleotides are TGTGCCAGCAGTGGGGGACAGAGCTCCTACGAGCAGTACTTC. The chain is built from TRBV10-3 and TRBJ2-7; 7 bases fit TRBD1. Per the germline V gene, CDR1 is ENHRY and CDR2 is SYGVKD. The CDR3 length is 14 residues.

This chain joins TRBV5-6 and TRBJ1-4; 10 bases match TRBD1. V shed 2 bases, J shed 7 bases, and the junction held 5 bases outside the gene matches. Germline V gene data show CDR1 as SGHDT and CDR2 as YYEEEE. There are 15 residues in the CDR3. The CDR3 sequence: CASSFGGQGSEKLFF. CDR3 sequence (DNA): TGTGCCAGCAGCTTCGGGGGACAGGGGTCTGAAAAACTGTTTTTT. The variable domain in full, completed from reference TRBV5-6 and TRBJ1-4, reads DAGVTQSPTHLIKTRGQQVTLRCSPKSGHDTVSWYQQALGQGPQFIFQYYEEEERQRGNFPDRFSGHQFPNYSSELNVNALLLGDSALYLCASSFGGQGSEKLFFGSGTQLSVL.

This clonotype appeared a few times. A much larger clonotype is one base distant, so this may be a read error. The V call is TRBV10-3, the J call TRBJ1-5; tentative D call: TRBD1 (5 bases). The CDR3 contains 13 residues. Germline CDR1 ENHRY, CDR2 SYGVKD. V lost 11 bases, J lost 8 bases, and 19 bases lay in between. CDR3 protein: CAVGGTLHEPQHF. CDR3 in DNA: TGTGCCGTGGGGGGGACCCTTCACGAGCCCCAGCATTTT.

This clonotype was picked up many times. The chain links TRBV4-2 to TRBJ2-1; perhaps TRBD2 as D (6 bases). The V and J ends lost 5 bases and 6 bases respectively, with 17 bases between them. The CDR3 sequence is 15 residues long. Germline V lookup: CDR1 LGHNA, CDR2 YNFKEQ. This chain's CDR3 is CASSAGTYEGNEQFF. The CDR3 DNA reads TGTGCCAGCAGCGCAGGGACTTACGAAGGCAATGAGCAGTTCTTC.

The chain is built from TRBV11-2 and TRBJ1-2, with TRBD1 identical over 12 bases. The CDR3 runs to 18 residues. From germline, CDR1 is SGHAT and CDR2 FQNNGV. V shed 4 bases, J shed 2 bases, and the junction held 11 bases outside the gene matches. The CDR3 spells CASSSLPGTGGPNYGYTF. In DNA form, the CDR3 reads TGTGCCAGCAGCTCACTTCCCGGGACAGGGGGCCCCAACTATGGCTACACCTTC.

This chain uses TRBV24-1 with TRBJ1-5, with 7 bases that match TRBD1. Germline trimming cut 4 bases from V and 0 bases from J; bases unmatched to any gene: 5. From germline, CDR1 is KGHDR and CDR2 SFDVKD. This CDR3 is built from 16 residues. Here the CDR3 DNA reads TGTGCCACCAGTGACCCGGGACAGAATAGCAATCAGCCCCAGCATTTT. Translating gives CATSDPGQNSNQPQHF.

In its sample, this clonotype was seen once. J is TRBJ2-3 and V is TRBV19; tentatively, D is TRBD1 (6 bases). CDR3 length: 15 amino acids. The germline gives CDR1 LNHDA, CDR2 SQIVND (reference sequence). With 6 bases removed from V and 0 bases from J, the gap between germline ends came to 13 bases. The CDR3 loop reads CASRRQALSTDTQYF. CDR3 nucleotide sequence: TGTGCCAGTAGGAGACAGGCCTTAAGCACAGATACGCAGTATTTT.

The chain uses TRBV24-1 and TRBJ2-3, with D tentatively TRBD1 (5 bases). CDR3 length: 15 residues. Germline loops: CDR1 KGHDR, CDR2 SFDVKD. Deletions cut 4 bases from V and 2 bases from J, with 12 bases between. CDR3 amino acids: CATSEKGDPTDTQYF. DNA of the CDR3: TGTGCCACCAGTGAGAAAGGGGATCCCACAGATACGCAGTATTTT.

As DNA, the CDR3 is TGTGCCAGCAGCGGCGGGGGGCCTAGCGGGAGGGCCAATGAGCAGTTCTTC. It translates to CASSGGGPSGRANEQFF. The chain is built from TRBV9 and TRBJ2-1; 12 nucleotides match TRBD2. CDR1 SGDLS and CDR2 YYNGEE come from the germline V gene. V gave up 3 bases and J gave up 6 bases; unmatched junction bases: 10. The CDR3 has 17 residues.